This TCR beta chain stems from a study of blood T cell repertoires in COVID-19. This CDR3 has 11 amino acids. V lost 6 bases and J 3 bases, leaving 7 bases between the germline ends. Germline assignment: CDR1 DFQATT and CDR2 SNEGSKA (reference sequence). Source study methods: It was from reference gene primer amplification that nucleated cell counts were estimated. Libraries were prepared by immunoSEQ multiplex PCR; TCRdb keeps only in-frame clonotypes and omits some of them. V, J and clone size derive from that table, while D and trimming were established from the DNA sequence. Of some 700,000 clones in the sample, about 87% were seen once.

Sample: peripheral blood. This receptor was obtained from a woman aged 18-29 years with acute or convalescent COVID-19. The V gene is TRBV20-1, the J gene TRBJ2-3, with D hard to call. The CDR3 sequence is CSATTTDTQYF. The CDR3 DNA follows: TGCAGTGCCACTACTACAGATACGCAGTATTTT.